This T cell receptor (beta chain) was recorded in a study of blood T cells in healthy people across ages. Primers used in a second PCR of about 6 to 11 cycles were a sample-barcoded 5' primer and a J-beta primer mix. TCRdb itself ran the 5' RACE reads through MiXCR, one entry per CDR3 protein. This sample carries 550,000 to 700,000 distinct CDR3 sequences, 25% to 30% of them seen once, and the ten largest clones take roughly 20%. This CDR3 is 15 amino acids long. Losses at the gene ends were 8 bases for V and 5 bases for J; bases not matched to a gene: 15. Germline V gene sequence: CDR1 DFQATT, CDR2 SNEGSKA (reference sequence).

This rearrangement joins TRBV20-1 to TRBJ2-5; 9 positions agree with TRBD1. Sequenced sample: blood. The source is a woman aged 70-85 years in good health. CDR3 DNA sequence: TGCAGTCTCCAATGGGGACAGGGAAGAGGGGAGACCCAGTACTTC. It encodes CSLQWGQGRGETQYF.